Listed here is a single T cell receptor beta chain. The source of the sample is a study of T cells in Graves' hyperthyroidism and ophthalmopathy. Germline-derived CDR1 and CDR2 are SGHTA and FQGNSA. The CDR3 is 13 residues long. J lost 6 bases, V lost 9 bases, and 9 bases had no gene match. Lactation, pregnancy, other autoimmune disease or uncontrolled infection led to exclusion of patients. The source of the PBMCs was more than 9.5 ml of fresh peripheral blood. Amplification targeted TCR beta CDR3 regions from RNA transcripts. With the HTBI primer set, the TCR CDR3 went through a first round of RT-PCR. Each CDR3 protein gets one entry after TCRdb re-called the multiplex PCR reads with MiXCR. Here the sample spans approximately 360,000 distinct CDR3 sequences, about 25% being singletons.

The chain carries TRBV7-2 and TRBJ2-7, with TRBD2 matching over 9 bases. The TCR was taken from a man aged 50 to 60 with Graves' hyperthyroidism. Specimen: blood. In DNA form, the CDR3 reads TGTGCCAGTAAGGAGCGGGAGGTTTCCGAGCAGTACTTC. Its protein is CASKEREVSEQYF.